The text below deals with one T cell receptor beta chain. The antigen is not known. These data come from a study of somatic mutations in cytotoxic T cells in rheumatoid arthritis. Study-level background: Certain T-cell populations stained with V beta antibodies were FACS-sorted to nearly 100% purity, and V beta1+ cells were TCRB-sequenced.

Broader study findings: Greater age accompanied higher CD8+ clonality in rheumatoid arthritis patients, a pattern that was absent in healthy controls. The slight TRBV07 underrepresentation in rheumatoid arthritis patients received no adjustment for multiple comparisons. Clonality of CD8+ T cells, which was compared between rheumatoid arthritis patients and age-matched healthy controls, did not differ significantly.

Libraries were prepared by immunoSEQ multiplex PCR; TCRdb keeps only in-frame clonotypes and omits some of them. The sample includes some 10,000 clones, around 90% of them seen just once. Germline assignment: CDR1 SGHRS and CDR2 YFSETQ. Deletions cut 7 bases from V and 4 bases from J, with 21 bases between. This CDR3 comprises 15 residues. The sample was CD8+ T cells sorted from blood. The V gene is TRBV5-1, the J gene TRBJ2-7; weak D call: TRBD2 (6 bases). The receptor's source is a woman under 30 with rheumatoid arthritis. The CDR3 nucleotides are TGCGCCAGCCACTTAAAGGAGGGGCCGATTTACGAGCAGTACTTC. Its translation is CASHLKEGPIYEQYF. Supplemented by reference TRBV5-1 and TRBJ2-7, the full variable domain reads KAGVTQTPRYLIKTRGQQVTLSCSPISGHRSVSWYQQTPGQGLQFLFEYFSETQRNKGNFPGRFSGRQFSNSRSEMNVSTLELGDSALYLCASHLKEGPIYEQYFGPGTRLTVT.